This T cell receptor (beta chain) was identified during a study of T-cell reconstitution after alpha-beta-depleted transplantation in children. The library targeted TCRbeta and was prepared with unique molecular identifiers. TCRdb analysed the PCR reads with MiXCR anew, one entry per CDR3 protein. The sample lists approximately 210,000 distinct CDR3 sequences, about a sixth occurring once. The sequence derives from a male patient between 2 and 10 years old who had a stem cell transplant for acute lymphoblastic leukemia, so the T cells may come from the graft donor. The sample here was PBMCs, mostly from graft donor cells, taken 360 days after TCRalphabeta/CD19-depleted stem cell transplant.

The DNA for the CDR3 is TGCGCCAGCAGCTCCCGGACACCAGCCTACGAGCAGTACTTC. This translates into CASSSRTPAYEQYF. The chain has TRBV5-1 and TRBJ2-7, with D perhaps TRBD1 (5 bases). The V and J ends lost 3 bases and 2 bases respectively, with 12 bases between them. CDR1 is SGHRS, CDR2 YFSETQ, per germline. There are 14 residues in the CDR3.